Listed below are T cell receptor beta chains from one sample, sequenced in a study of blood T cell repertoires in COVID-19. The table came from immunoSEQ multiplex PCR; TCRdb's copy has only in-frame clones and leaves some out. The data show over 300,000 clones, more than 80% seen once. The sample was peripheral blood. These receptors all stem from a man aged 35 to 55 with acute or convalescent COVID-19. Both conserved end residues are part of each CDR3. The D gene is left open where the match is weak. Clone sizes are given selectively: once, few, many, or a class where the clone is expanded.

DNA | CDR3 | size | J | D | V
TGTGCCAGCAGTTATGGCCCCCCCGATGAGCAGTTCTTC | CASSYGPPDEQFF | . | TRBJ2-1 | . | TRBV27
TGTGCCAGTAGTATTATGGTAGCGGGGCCCTACAATGAGCAGTTCTTC | CASSIMVAGPYNEQFF | . | TRBJ2-1 | TRBD2 | TRBV19
TGTGCCATCAGACCTGACAGGGGGCAAGAGACCCAGTACTTC | CAIRPDRGQETQYF | . | TRBJ2-5 | TRBD1 | TRBV10-3
TGTGCCAGCAGTCACGTCAGGGGTCGGGCTAACACCGGGGAGCTGTTTTTT | CASSHVRGRANTGELFF | . | TRBJ2-2 | . | TRBV2
TGCGCCAGCAGCTTGGCGACAGACCAAGAGACCCAGTACTTC | CASSLATDQETQYF | . | TRBJ2-5 | . | TRBV5-1
TGCGCCAGCAGCCAAGGCCCCGCCACAGGATGGGAGACCCAGTACTTC | CASSQGPATGWETQYF | . | TRBJ2-5 | . | TRBV4-1
TGTGCCAGCAGCTTAACGCCCGAGGCACCTGGAGGCTACACCTTC | CASSLTPEAPGGYTF | . | TRBJ1-2 | . | TRBV7-3
TGTGCCAGCAAATCCGGTGCCAGGGCCGGGGAGCTGTTTTTT | CASKSGARAGELFF | . | TRBJ2-2 | . | TRBV2
TGTGCCAGCAGCTTGGTGCTAGCGGTAAAAAACACCGGGGAGCTGTTTTTT | CASSLVLAVKNTGELFF | once | TRBJ2-2 | TRBD2 | TRBV5-8
TGTGCCAGCAGCATCCAGACAGGGGCGGAAGAGACCCAGTACTTC | CASSIQTGAEETQYF | . | TRBJ2-5 | TRBD1 | TRBV7-2
TGTGCCAGCAGCTTATTATCGGCGGGGGAGCAAGAGACCCAGTACTTC | CASSLLSAGEQETQYF | . | TRBJ2-5 | TRBD2 | TRBV7-2